The TCR beta chain described here comes from a study of blood T cells in healthy people across ages. Study-level points and caveats: Calculation of diversity from one million T cells yielded estimates considered to be underestimates.

This clonotype has a handful of counts. As yet, its antigen is unknown. The junction and the germline gene differ at one end; a read error may be behind it. The use of a sample-barcoded 5' primer and a J-beta primer mix characterized a second PCR of about 7 to 12 cycles. TCRdb processed the 5' RACE reads anew with MiXCR; each CDR3 protein has one entry. This table holds about 290,000 distinct CDR3 sequences, 25% to 30% found once. This CDR3 region has 13 residues. Germline CDR1 and CDR2: LGHNT and FRNRAP. The rearrangement uses TRBV12-5 and TRBJ2-3; D possibly uses TRBD1 or TRBD2 (6 bases each). This clonotype was obtained from a woman between 70 and 85 years old in good health. Material for sequencing was blood. CDR3 coding DNA: TGTGCTAGTGCCTTGGGGGGCACAGGTACGCAGTATTTT. It encodes CASALGGTGTQYF. Based on the CDR3 plus reference TRBV12-5 and TRBJ2-3, the full variable domain is DARVTQTPRHKVTEMGQEVTMRCQPILGHNTVFWYRQTMMQGLELLAYFRNRAPLDDSGMPKDRFSAEMPDATLATLKIQPSEPRDSAVYFCASALGGTGTQYFGPGTRLTVL.